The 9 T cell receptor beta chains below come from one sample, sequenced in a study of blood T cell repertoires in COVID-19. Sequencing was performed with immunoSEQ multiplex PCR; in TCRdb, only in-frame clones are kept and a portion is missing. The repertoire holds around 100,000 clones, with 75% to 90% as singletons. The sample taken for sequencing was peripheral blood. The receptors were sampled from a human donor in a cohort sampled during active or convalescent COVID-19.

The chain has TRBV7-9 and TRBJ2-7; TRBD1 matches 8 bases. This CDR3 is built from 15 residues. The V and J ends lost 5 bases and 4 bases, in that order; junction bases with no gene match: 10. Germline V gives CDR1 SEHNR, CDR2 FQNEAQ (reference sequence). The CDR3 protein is CASSPGTGGTYEQYF. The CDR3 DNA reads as TGTGCCAGCAGCCCTGGGACAGGCGGAACGTACGAGCAGTACTTC.

CDR3 sequence reads: CASSQGASETQYF. CDR3 nucleotides: TGTGCCAGCAGCCAAGGGGCCTCGGAGACCCAGTACTTC. The rearrangement links TRBV3-1 (or the pseudogene TRBV3-2) to TRBJ2-5; D call uncertain. This CDR3 contains 13 residues. Germline V gene data show CDR1 as LGHDT and CDR2 as YNNKEL (reference sequence). V gave up 1 base and J gave up 5 bases, with 8 bases separating them.

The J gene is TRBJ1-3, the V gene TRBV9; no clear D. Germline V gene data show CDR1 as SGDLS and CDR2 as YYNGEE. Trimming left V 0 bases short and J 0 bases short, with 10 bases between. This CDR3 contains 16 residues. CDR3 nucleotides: TGTGCCAGCAGCGTAGCACAGCACAACTCTGGAAACACCATATATTTT. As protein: CASSVAQHNSGNTIYF. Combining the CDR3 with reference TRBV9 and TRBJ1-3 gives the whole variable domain DSGVTQTPKHLITATGQRVTLRCSPRSGDLSVYWYQQSLDQGLQFLIQYYNGEERAKGNILERFSAQQFPDLHSELNLSSLELGDSALYFCASSVAQHNSGNTIYFGEGSWLTVV.

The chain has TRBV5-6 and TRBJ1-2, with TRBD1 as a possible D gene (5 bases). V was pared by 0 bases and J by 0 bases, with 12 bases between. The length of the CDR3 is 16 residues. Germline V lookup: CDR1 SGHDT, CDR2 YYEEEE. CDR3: CASSLDRSPPNYGYTF. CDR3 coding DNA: TGTGCCAGCAGCTTGGACAGGTCTCCCCCTAACTATGGCTACACCTTC.

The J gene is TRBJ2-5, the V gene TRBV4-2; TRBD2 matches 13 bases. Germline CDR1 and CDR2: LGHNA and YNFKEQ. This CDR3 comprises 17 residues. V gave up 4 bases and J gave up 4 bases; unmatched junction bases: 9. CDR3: CASSLGLAGEAAETQYF. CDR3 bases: TGTGCCAGCAGCCTCGGACTAGCGGGGGAAGCAGCAGAGACCCAGTACTTC.

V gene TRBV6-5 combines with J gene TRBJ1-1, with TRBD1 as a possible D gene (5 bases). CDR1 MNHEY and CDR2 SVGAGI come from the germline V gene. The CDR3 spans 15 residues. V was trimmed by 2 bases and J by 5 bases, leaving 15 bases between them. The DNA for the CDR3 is TGTGCCAGCAGTTACAGGGAGGGGAGGAGGACTGAAGCTTTCTTT. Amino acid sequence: CASSYREGRRTEAFF.

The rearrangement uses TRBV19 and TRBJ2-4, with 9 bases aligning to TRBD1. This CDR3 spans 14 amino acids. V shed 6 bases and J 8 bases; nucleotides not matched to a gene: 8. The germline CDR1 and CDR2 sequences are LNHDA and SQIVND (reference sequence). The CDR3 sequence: CASRSQGAGDIQYF. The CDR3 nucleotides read TGTGCCAGTAGATCACAGGGGGCCGGGGACATTCAGTACTTC.

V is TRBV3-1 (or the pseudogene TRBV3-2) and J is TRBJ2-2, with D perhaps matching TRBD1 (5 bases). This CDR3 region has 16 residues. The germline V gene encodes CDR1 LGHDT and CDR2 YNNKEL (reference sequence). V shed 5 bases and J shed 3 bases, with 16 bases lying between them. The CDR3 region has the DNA TGTGCCAGCAGCTTAGACTTGGGGCAGTACACCGGGGAGCTGTTTTTT. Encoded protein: CASSLDLGQYTGELFF.

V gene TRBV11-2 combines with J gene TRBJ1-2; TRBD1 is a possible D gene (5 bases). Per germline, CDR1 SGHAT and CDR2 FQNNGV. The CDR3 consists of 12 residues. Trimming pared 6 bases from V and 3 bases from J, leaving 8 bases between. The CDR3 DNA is TGTGCCAGCAGTCCGACAGACTATGGCTACACCTTC. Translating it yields CASSPTDYGYTF.